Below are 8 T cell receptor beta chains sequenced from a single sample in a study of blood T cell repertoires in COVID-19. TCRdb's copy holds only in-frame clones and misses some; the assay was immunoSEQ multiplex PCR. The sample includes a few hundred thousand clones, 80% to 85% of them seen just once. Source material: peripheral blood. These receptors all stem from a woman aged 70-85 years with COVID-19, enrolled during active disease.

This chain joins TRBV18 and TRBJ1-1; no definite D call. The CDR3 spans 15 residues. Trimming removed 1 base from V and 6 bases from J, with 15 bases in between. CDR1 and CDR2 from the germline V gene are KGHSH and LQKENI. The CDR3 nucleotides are TGTGCCAGCTCACCACTTGGTCAGACCGGGGCTGAAGCTTTCTTT. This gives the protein CASSPLGQTGAEAFF.

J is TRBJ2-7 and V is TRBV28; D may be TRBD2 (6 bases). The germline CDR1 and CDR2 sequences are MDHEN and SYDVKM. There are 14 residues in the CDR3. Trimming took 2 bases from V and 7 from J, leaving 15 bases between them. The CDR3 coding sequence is TGTGCCAGCAGTTTACAGGCGGGACCGAGGGAGCAGTACTTC. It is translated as CASSLQAGPREQYF.

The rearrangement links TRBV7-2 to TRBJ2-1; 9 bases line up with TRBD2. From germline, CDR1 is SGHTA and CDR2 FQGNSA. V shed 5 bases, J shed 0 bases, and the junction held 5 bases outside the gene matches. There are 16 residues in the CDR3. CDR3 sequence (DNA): TGTGCCAGCAGCGCCGGACTAGCGACCTCCTACAATGAGCAGTTCTTC. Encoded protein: CASSAGLATSYNEQFF.

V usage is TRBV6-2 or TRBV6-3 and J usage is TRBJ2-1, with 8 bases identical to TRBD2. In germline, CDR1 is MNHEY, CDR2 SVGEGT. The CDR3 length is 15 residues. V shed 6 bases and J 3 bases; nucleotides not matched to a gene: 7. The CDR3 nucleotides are TGTGCCAGCAGCCGGAGCGGGAGAAACTACAATGAGCAGTTCTTC. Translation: CASSRSGRNYNEQFF.

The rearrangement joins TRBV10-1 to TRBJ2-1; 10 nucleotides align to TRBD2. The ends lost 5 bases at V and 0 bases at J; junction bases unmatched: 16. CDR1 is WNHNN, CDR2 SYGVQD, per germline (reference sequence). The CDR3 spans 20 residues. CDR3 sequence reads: CASSPPGTSAKFSSYNEQFF. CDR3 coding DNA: TGCGCCAGCAGTCCTCCCGGGACTAGCGCTAAGTTCAGCTCCTACAATGAGCAGTTCTTC.

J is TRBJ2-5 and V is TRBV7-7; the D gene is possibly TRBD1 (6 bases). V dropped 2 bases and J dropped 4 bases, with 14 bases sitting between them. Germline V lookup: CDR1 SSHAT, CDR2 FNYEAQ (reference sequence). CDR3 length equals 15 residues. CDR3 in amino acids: CASSLRDKKPETQYF. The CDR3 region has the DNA TGTGCCAGCAGCTTAAGGGACAAAAAACCAGAGACCCAGTACTTC. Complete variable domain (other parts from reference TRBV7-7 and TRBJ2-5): GAGVSQSPRYKVTKRGQDVTLRCDPISSHATLYWYQQALGQGPEFLTYFNYEAQPDKSGLPSDRFSAERPEGSISTLTIQRTEQRDSAMYRCASSLRDKKPETQYFGPGTRLLVL.

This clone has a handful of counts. The CDR3 DNA reads TGCAGCGTTGGCCCCCGACAGGGGGACTATGGCTACACCTTC. It codes for CSVGPRQGDYGYTF. V usage is TRBV29-1 and J usage is TRBJ1-2; 9 positions match TRBD1. Germline V gives CDR1 SQVTM, CDR2 ANQGSEA. This CDR3 is 14 amino acids long. Unmatched junction bases numbered 6, after V lost 4 bases and J lost 3 bases.

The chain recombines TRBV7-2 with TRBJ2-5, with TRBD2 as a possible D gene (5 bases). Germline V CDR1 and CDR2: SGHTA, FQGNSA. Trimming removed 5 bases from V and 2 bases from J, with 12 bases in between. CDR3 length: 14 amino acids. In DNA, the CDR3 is TGTGCCAGCAGCCCTAGCAGGATACAAGAGACCCAGTACTTC. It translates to CASSPSRIQETQYF.